This is a list of T cell receptor beta chains from one sample in a study of response to subunit inactivated influenza vaccine. One entry per CDR3 protein, called by TCRdb with MiXCR from the RT-PCR reads. The repertoire consists of more than 700,000 distinct CDR3 sequences, with 20% to 25% occurring once and the leading ten covering roughly a tenth. This sample comprised PBMCs from blood, obtained about 5 days after vaccination. These receptors all come from a middle-aged man who received an inactivated influenza vaccine. Both conserved end residues are part of each CDR3. A D gene is named only where the DNA matches it firmly. Size values are once, few and many counts, or a class for expanded clones, and some rows have none.

CDR3 protein | CDR3 DNA | clone size | V gene | D gene | J gene
CASSQEGSGAGREQYF | TGCGCCAGCAGCCAAGAGGGATCAGGGGCCGGGAGGGAGCAGTACTTC | NA | TRBV4-1 | NA | TRBJ2-7
CASSVEGGGNEQFF | TGTGCCAGCAGCGTAGAGGGAGGGGGGAATGAGCAGTTCTTC | many | TRBV9 | NA | TRBJ2-1
CASRRASSTDTQYF | TGTGCCAGCAGAAGGGCCTCAAGCACAGATACGCAGTATTTT | NA | TRBV18 | NA | TRBJ2-3
CASSSRTAPTDTQYF | TGCGCCAGCAGCTCACGGACGGCCCCCACAGATACGCAGTATTTT | few | TRBV4-3 | NA | TRBJ2-3
CSANPGTQGETQYF | TGCAGCGCCAATCCCGGGACCCAGGGAGAGACCCAGTACTTC | NA | TRBV29-1 | NA | TRBJ2-5
CASSHSATGGGQFF | TGTGCCAGCAGCCATTCCGCGACAGGGGGCGGGCAGTTCTTC | few | TRBV12-3/TRBV12-4 | TRBD1 | TRBJ2-1
CASSQDLSAGEQYF | TGTGCCAGCAGCCAAGATTTGTCTGCGGGGGAGCAGTACTTC | NA | TRBV3-1 | NA | TRBJ2-7
CASKPPIIRDQETQYF | TGTGCCAGCAAGCCCCCAATCATTCGGGACCAAGAGACCCAGTACTTC | NA | TRBV5-6 | NA | TRBJ2-5
CAISDRGNTEAFF | TGTGCCATCAGTGACCGGGGGAACACTGAAGCTTTCTTT | few | TRBV10-3 | NA | TRBJ1-1
CSVQPGTSGMGNEQFF | TGCAGCGTTCAACCCGGGACTAGCGGGATGGGCAATGAGCAGTTCTTC | few | TRBV29-1 | TRBD2 | TRBJ2-1
CASSVAGTTLTYNEQFF | TGTGCCAGCAGCGTAGCTGGGACGACTTTGACCTACAATGAGCAGTTCTTC | NA | TRBV9 | NA | TRBJ2-1
CASSVGQGNQPQHF | TGTGCCAGCAGCGTCGGACAGGGCAATCAGCCCCAGCATTTT | many | TRBV9 | TRBD1 | TRBJ1-5
CSVEGMRRATDTQYF | TGCAGCGTTGAAGGAATGAGGAGGGCCACAGATACGCAGTATTTT | NA | TRBV29-1 | NA | TRBJ2-3
CASSLLLHQGTGELFF | TGTGCCAGCAGTTTACTTCTCCATCAAGGCACCGGGGAGCTGTTTTTT | few | TRBV27 | NA | TRBJ2-2
CASSAGRNEQFF | TGTGCCAGCAGCGCGGGGCGGAATGAGCAGTTCTTC | many | TRBV12-3/TRBV12-4 | NA | TRBJ2-1
CASRTQQGSYEQYF | TGCGCCAGCAGAACTCAACAGGGGTCCTACGAGCAGTACTTC | few | TRBV5-1 | TRBD1 | TRBJ2-7
CASSYSLGPSLDTQYF | TGTGCCAGCAGCTATTCCTTGGGGCCCTCCCTAGATACGCAGTATTTT | NA | TRBV5-6 | NA | TRBJ2-3
CASVDPRSSYEQYF | TGCGCCAGCGTCGATCCCCGGTCGTCCTACGAGCAGTACTTC | few | TRBV10-2 | NA | TRBJ2-7
CASSLESYRRETQYF | TGTGCCAGCAGCTTAGAGAGCTACCGGCGGGAGACCCAGTACTTC | many | TRBV7-2 | NA | TRBJ2-5
CASSLGRDNEKLFF | TGCGCCAGCAGCTTGGGTAGGGATAATGAAAAACTGTTTTTT | NA | TRBV5-1 | NA | TRBJ1-4
CASSLASSGSSYEQYF | TGTGCCAGCAGCTTAGCCTCTAGCGGGAGCTCCTACGAGCAGTACTTC | NA | TRBV7-6 | TRBD2 | TRBJ2-7
CASIGGPSSYEQYF | TGTGCCAGCATCGGCGGGCCGAGCTCCTACGAGCAGTACTTC | NA | TRBV28 | NA | TRBJ2-7
CASRSGTGLAYEQYF | TGTGCCAGCAGGTCCGGGACAGGGTTAGCCTACGAGCAGTACTTC | few | TRBV7-9 | TRBD1 | TRBJ2-7
CSAREGTPDTKNIQYF | TGCAGTGCTAGAGAGGGGACACCAGATACCAAAAACATTCAGTACTTC | few | TRBV20-1 | NA | TRBJ2-4
CATLQRRDGRSSGANVLTF | TGTGCCACCCTACAGAGGCGGGACGGGAGGAGCTCTGGGGCCAACGTCCTGACTTTC | NA | TRBV10-3 | TRBD2 | TRBJ2-6